This TCR beta chain was recovered during a study of blood T cell repertoires in COVID-19. Cohorts were assigned according to the clinical history that participants reported. This clone has a single count. The protocol was immunoSEQ multiplex PCR, while the TCRdb copy is restricted to in-frame clones and leaves out a portion. The table lists 270,000 or so clones, about nine tenths of them singletons. CDR1 is LNHDA and CDR2 is SQIVND in the germline V gene (reference sequence). The CDR3 has 15 amino acids. Unmatched junction bases numbered 4, after V lost 0 bases and J lost 3 bases. The chain couples TRBV19 to TRBJ2-7; the match to TRBD2 covers 8 bases. Sequenced input: PBMCs or T cells enriched from blood (not recorded which). The clonotype was recovered from a woman between 25 and 40 years old with acute COVID-19. This CDR3 is CASSIEALADYEQYF. CDR3 DNA sequence: TGTGCCAGTAGTATAGAAGCACTAGCGGACTACGAGCAGTACTTC.